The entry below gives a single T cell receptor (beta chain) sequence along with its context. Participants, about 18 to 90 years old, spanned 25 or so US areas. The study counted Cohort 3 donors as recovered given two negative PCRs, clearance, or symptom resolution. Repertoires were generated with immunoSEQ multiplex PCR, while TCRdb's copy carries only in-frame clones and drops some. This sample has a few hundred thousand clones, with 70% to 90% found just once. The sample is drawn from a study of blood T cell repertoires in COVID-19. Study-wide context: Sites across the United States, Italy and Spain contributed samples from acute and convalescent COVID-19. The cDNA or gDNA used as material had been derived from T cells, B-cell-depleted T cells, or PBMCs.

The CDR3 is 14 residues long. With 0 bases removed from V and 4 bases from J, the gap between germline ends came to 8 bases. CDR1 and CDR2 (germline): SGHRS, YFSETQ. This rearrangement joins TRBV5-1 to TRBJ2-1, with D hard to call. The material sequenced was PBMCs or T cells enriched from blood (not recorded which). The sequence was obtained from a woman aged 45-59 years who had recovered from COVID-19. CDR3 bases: TGCGCCAGCAGCTTGGATCCCTTTTACAATGAGCAGTTCTTC. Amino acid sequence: CASSLDPFYNEQFF. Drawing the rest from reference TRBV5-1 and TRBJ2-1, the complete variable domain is KAGVTQTPRYLIKTRGQQVTLSCSPISGHRSVSWYQQTPGQGLQFLFEYFSETQRNKGNFPGRFSGRQFSNSRSEMNVSTLELGDSALYLCASSLDPFYNEQFFGPGTRLTVL.